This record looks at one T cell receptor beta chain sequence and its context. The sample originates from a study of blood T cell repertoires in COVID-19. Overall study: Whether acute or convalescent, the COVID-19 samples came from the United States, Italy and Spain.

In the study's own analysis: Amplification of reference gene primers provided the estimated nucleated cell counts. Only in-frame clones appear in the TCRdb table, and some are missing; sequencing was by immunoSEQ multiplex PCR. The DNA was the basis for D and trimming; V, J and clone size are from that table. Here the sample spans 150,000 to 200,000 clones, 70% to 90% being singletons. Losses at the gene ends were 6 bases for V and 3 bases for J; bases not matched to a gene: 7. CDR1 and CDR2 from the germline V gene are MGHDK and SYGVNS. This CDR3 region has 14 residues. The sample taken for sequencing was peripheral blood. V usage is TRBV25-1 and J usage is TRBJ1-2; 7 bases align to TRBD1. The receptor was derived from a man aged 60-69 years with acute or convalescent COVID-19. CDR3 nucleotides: TGTGCCAGCAGAGCGACAGGGCTGTACTATGGCTACACCTTC. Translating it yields CASRATGLYYGYTF.